Sequencing of this T cell receptor beta chain was carried out in a study of T cells in Graves' hyperthyroidism and ophthalmopathy. Study-wide findings and caveats: Expanded thyroid clonotypes (above 0.001) were mostly also found in blood.

Germline V gene sequence: CDR1 SGHTA, CDR2 FQGNSA. V was shortened by 5 bases and J by 2 bases, with 16 bases between the two germline ends. CDR3 length: 15 amino acids. Under 3 months was the duration of disease in ophthalmopathy patients, who also had a Clinical Activity Score of at least 3 and a NOSPECS grade of at least 4. Clinical symptoms, serum thyroxine and TRAb, thyroid ultrasound and orbital computed tomography together formed the diagnostic basis. TCR beta CDR3 regions were amplified from RNA transcripts. The HTBI set primed first-round TCR CDR3 RT-PCR. TCRdb itself ran the multiplex PCR reads through MiXCR, one entry per CDR3 protein. The sample has a few hundred thousand distinct CDR3 sequences, 14% seen once. Ten or more counts support this clonotype. Its antigen is not known.

The source of this sequence is a woman between 25 and 40 years old with Graves' ophthalmopathy. This chain joins TRBV7-2 and TRBJ2-7, with a tentative D call TRBD2 (7 bases). Sample: blood. The CDR3 DNA sequence: TGTGCCAGCAGCAAGGGGGGGGGGCCGACCTACGAGCAGTACTTC. It encodes CASSKGGGPTYEQYF.